These T cell receptor beta chains were read from a single sample in a study of T cells in Graves' hyperthyroidism and ophthalmopathy. One entry per CDR3 protein, called by TCRdb with MiXCR from the multiplex PCR reads. The top ten hold roughly 50% of the sample, which has about 200,000 distinct CDR3 sequences, 17% seen once. The sequenced material came from blood. The origin of the receptors is a middle-aged man with Graves' hyperthyroidism. Both conserved end residues are part of each CDR3. A D gene is named only where the DNA matches it firmly. Not every row has a clone size; where given, it reads once, few, many or a size class.

CDR3 length	J gene	V gene	clone size	D gene	CDR3 DNA	CDR3 protein
15	TRBJ2-7	TRBV7-2	many	TRBD1	TGTGCCAGCAGCACTACCGGGACAGGTTACTACGAGCAGTACTTC	CASSTTGTGYYEQYF
14	TRBJ2-2	TRBV29-1	few	NA	TGCAGCGTTGTCGACGGATTGAACACCGGGGAGCTGTTTTTT	CSVVDGLNTGELFF
14	TRBJ2-5	TRBV7-2	few	NA	TGTGCCAGCTCCCCCTCGCGGCAGAGCGAGACCCAGTACTTC	CASSPSRQSETQYF
15	TRBJ2-1	TRBV11-3	many	NA	TGTGCCAGCACGCTTTACTCAGGGTCCTACAATGAGCAGTTCTTC	CASTLYSGSYNEQFF
16	TRBJ1-5	TRBV28	many	NA	TGTGCCAGCAGTTTAGACTCGGGGGATTTGGTTCAGCCCCAGCATTTT	CASSLDSGDLVQPQHF
17	TRBJ2-1	TRBV5-1	many	TRBD2	TGCGCCAGCCACACGGGGACTAGCGGGAGGGGAGGGGATGAGCAGTTCTTC	CASHTGTSGRGGDEQFF
15	TRBJ2-2	TRBV28	many	TRBD1	TGTGCCAGCACCCAACAGGGGTCGAGCACCGGGGAGCTGTTTTTT	CASTQQGSSTGELFF
16	TRBJ2-1	TRBV7-2	many	TRBD2	TGTGCCAGCAGCTTAGAAGCTAGCGGGGTTTACAATGAGCAGTTCTTC	CASSLEASGVYNEQFF
13	TRBJ1-1	TRBV2	many	NA	TGTGCCAGCAGTTCCATGATAAACACTGAAGCTTTCTTT	CASSSMINTEAFF
11	TRBJ2-7	TRBV20-1	few	NA	TGCAGCCTGAAGCGGAACCACGAGCAGTACTTC	CSLKRNHEQYF
12	TRBJ1-2	TRBV7-9	many	NA	TGTGCCAGCAGCTTGTACAGGGCAGGCTACACCTTC	CASSLYRAGYTF
15	TRBJ2-7	TRBV10-3	NA	NA	TGTGCCATCGCGGGGGCCGGACATACCTGGGGCGAGCAGTACTTC	CAIAGAGHTWGEQYF
16	TRBJ1-1	TRBV2	NA	TRBD1	TGTGCCAGCAGTGAAGTGGGGAACAGGGGGAACACTGAAGCTTTCTTT	CASSEVGNRGNTEAFF
13	TRBJ2-1	TRBV14	NA	NA	TGTGCCAGCAGCCAAGATCTCGAGACAGAGAAGTTCTTC	CASSQDLETEKFF
13	TRBJ2-1	TRBV7-9	many	NA	TGTGCCAGCAGCTTAGTGGCGTACAATGAGCAGTTCTTC	CASSLVAYNEQFF